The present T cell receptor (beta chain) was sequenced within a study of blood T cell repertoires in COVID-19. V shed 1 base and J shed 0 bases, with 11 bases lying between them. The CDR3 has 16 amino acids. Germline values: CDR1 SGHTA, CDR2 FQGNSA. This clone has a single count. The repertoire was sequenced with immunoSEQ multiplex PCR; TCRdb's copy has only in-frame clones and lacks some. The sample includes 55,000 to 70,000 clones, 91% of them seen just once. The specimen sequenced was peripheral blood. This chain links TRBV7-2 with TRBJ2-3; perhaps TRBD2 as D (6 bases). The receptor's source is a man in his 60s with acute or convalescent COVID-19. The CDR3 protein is CASSLVAAASTDTQYF. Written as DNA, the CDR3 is TGTGCCAGCAGCTTAGTAGCGGCGGCTAGCACAGATACGCAGTATTTT.